This T cell receptor beta chain was identified in a study of blood T cell repertoires in COVID-19. Overall study context: Donors in the United States, Italy and Spain gave samples during acute or convalescent COVID-19. Sources were T cells, B-cell-depleted T cells, or PBMCs; the material itself was cDNA or gDNA.

In the study's own analysis: From reference gene primer amplification, estimates of nucleated cell counts were derived. Some clones are missing from TCRdb's copy, which holds only in-frame ones; the method was immunoSEQ multiplex PCR. V and J calls and clone size are given by that table; D and trimming were obtained from the DNA. The sample records 210,000 or so clones, 70% to 90% being singletons. Germline CDR1 LGHDT, CDR2 YNNKEL (reference sequence). The CDR3 has 11 amino acids. Trimming cost V 4 bases and J 6 bases, with 4 bases left between them. The source of this sequence is a woman aged 45-59 years with acute or convalescent COVID-19. The chain recombines TRBV3-1 (or the pseudogene TRBV3-2) with TRBJ2-1; D gene uncertain. Material: peripheral blood. The CDR3 reads CASSLSNEQFF. In DNA form, the CDR3 reads TGTGCCAGCAGCCTCAGCAATGAGCAGTTCTTC.